Listed here is a single T cell receptor beta chain. The data are from a study of technical replicates of blood from a handful of donors. Assay used: immunoSEQ multiplex PCR; TCRdb lists only in-frame clones, some missing. Here the sample spans 82,000 or so clones, roughly 95% being singletons. Sequenced: T cells isolated from PBMCs. This receptor was obtained from a human donor in good health.

For the CDR3, the DNA is TGTGCCAGCAGCTTAGGGACAGCTCTTAATGAAAAACTGTTTTTT. Protein sequence: CASSLGTALNEKLFF. The rearrangement joins TRBV7-8 to TRBJ1-4; perhaps TRBD1 as D (6 bases). V was clipped by 1 base and J by 4 bases, with 10 bases between them. CDR1 SGHVS and CDR2 FQNEAQ come from the germline V gene. This CDR3 comprises 15 residues.